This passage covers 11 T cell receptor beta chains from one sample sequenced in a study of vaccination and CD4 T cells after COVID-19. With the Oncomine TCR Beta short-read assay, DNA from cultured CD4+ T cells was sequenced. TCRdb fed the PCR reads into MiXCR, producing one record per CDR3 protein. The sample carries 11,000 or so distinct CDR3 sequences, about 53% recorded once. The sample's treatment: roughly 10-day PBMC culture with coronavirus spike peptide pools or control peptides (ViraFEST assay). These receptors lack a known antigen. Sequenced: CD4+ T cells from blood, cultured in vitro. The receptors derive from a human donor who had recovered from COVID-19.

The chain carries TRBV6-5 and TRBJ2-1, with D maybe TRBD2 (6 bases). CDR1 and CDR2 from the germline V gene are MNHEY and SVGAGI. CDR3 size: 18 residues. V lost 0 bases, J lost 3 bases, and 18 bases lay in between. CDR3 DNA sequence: TGTGCCAGCAGTTACTCCTCCGGGGGTAGAGGCCGCTACAATGAGCAGTTCTTC. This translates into CASSYSSGGRGRYNEQFF.

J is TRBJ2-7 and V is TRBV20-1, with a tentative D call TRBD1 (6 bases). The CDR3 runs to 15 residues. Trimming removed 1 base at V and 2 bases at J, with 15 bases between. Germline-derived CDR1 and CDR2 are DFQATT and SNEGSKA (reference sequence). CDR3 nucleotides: TGCAGTGCTAGAGCACCGACAGGTAACCCCTACGAGCAGTACTTC. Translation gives CSARAPTGNPYEQYF.

The CDR3 nucleotides read TGTGCCAGTAGTATAGCGCAAAGGGGCACTGAAGCTTTCTTT. Amino acid sequence: CASSIAQRGTEAFF. The V call is TRBV19, the J call TRBJ1-1; D perhaps matches TRBD1 (5 bases). V was clipped by 1 base and J by 4 bases, with 10 bases between them. The CDR3 length is 14 residues. Per the germline V gene, CDR1 is LNHDA and CDR2 is SQIVND (reference sequence).

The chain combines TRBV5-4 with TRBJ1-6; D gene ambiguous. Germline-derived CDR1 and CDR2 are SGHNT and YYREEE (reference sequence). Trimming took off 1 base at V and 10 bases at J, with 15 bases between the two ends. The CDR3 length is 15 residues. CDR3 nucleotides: TGTGCCAGCAGCTTGAATCCAGGATCCGGCTCACCCCTCCACTTT. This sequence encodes CASSLNPGSGSPLHF. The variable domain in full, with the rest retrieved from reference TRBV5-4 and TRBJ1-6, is ETGVTQSPTHLIKTRGQQVTLRCSSQSGHNTVSWYQQALGQGPQFIFQYYREEENGRGNFPPRFSGLQFPNYSSELNVNALELDDSALYLCASSLNPGSGSPLHFGNGTRLTVT.

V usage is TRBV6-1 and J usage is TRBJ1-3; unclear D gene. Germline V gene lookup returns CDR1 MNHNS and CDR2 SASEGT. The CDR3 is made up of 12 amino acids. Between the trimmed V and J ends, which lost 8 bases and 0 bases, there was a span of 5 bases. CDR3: CASGNSGNTIYF. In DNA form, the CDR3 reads TGTGCCAGCGGGAACTCTGGAAACACCATATATTTT.

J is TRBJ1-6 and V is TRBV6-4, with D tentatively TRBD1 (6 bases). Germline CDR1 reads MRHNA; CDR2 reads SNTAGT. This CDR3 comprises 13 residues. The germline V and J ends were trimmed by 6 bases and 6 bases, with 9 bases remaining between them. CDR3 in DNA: TGTGCCAGCAGCGACAGGTCTAATTCACCCCTCCACTTT. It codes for CASSDRSNSPLHF.

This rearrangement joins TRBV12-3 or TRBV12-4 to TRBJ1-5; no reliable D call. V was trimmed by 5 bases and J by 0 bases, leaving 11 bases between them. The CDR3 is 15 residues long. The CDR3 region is CASSPSGDSNQPQHF. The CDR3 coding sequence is TGTGCCAGCAGTCCCTCGGGAGATAGCAATCAGCCCCAGCATTTT.

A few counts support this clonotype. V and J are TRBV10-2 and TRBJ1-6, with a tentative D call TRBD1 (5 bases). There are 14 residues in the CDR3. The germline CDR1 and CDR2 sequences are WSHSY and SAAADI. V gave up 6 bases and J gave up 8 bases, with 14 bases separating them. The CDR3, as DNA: TGCGCCAGCAGGGACACCCCTAATGATTCACCCCTCCACTTT. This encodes CASRDTPNDSPLHF.

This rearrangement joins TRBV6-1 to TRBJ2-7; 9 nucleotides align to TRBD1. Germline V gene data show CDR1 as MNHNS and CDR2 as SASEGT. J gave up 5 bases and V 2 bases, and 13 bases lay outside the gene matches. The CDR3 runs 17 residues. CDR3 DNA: TGTGCCAGCAGTGAAACCCCGGGACAGGGTATGCCCGACGAGCAGTACTTC. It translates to CASSETPGQGMPDEQYF.

The CDR3 sequence is CASTPTGYNEQFF. CDR3 sequence (DNA): TGTGCCAGCACCCCGACAGGCTACAATGAGCAGTTCTTC. The rearrangement links TRBV12-3 or TRBV12-4 to TRBJ2-1; possible D gene TRBD1, 6 bases. V was shortened by 7 bases and J by 3 bases, with 10 bases between the two germline ends. This CDR3 is 13 amino acids long.

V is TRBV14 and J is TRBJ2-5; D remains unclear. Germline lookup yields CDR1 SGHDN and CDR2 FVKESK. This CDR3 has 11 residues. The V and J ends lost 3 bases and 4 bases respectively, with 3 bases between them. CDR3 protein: CASSQLETQYF. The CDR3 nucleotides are TGTGCCAGCAGCCAGTTAGAGACCCAGTACTTC.